This TCR beta chain derives from a study of T cells in Graves' hyperthyroidism and ophthalmopathy. RNA transcripts provided the source from which TCR beta CDR3 regions were amplified. A first-round RT-PCR of the TCR CDR3 used the HTBI primer set. TCRdb fed the multiplex PCR reads into MiXCR, producing one record per CDR3 protein. The profile shows 550,000 to 700,000 distinct CDR3 sequences, around 42% of them singletons. Study findings and constraints: Blood samples included most of the expanded thyroid clonotypes exceeding 0.001.

This clonotype was observed many times. Its target is not known. Diagnosing involved the use of clinical symptoms, serum thyroxine and TRAb, thyroid ultrasound and orbital computed tomography. Germline values: CDR1 SGHRS, CDR2 YFSETQ. Trimming at V came to 4 bases and at J to 3 bases, leaving 10 bases not matched to a gene. The CDR3 has 15 residues. The sequence derives from an adult woman with Graves' disease, either hyperthyroidism or ophthalmopathy (not recorded which). Sequences were obtained from peripheral blood or thyroid tissue (not recorded which). The gene calls are TRBV5-1 and TRBJ2-7; 7 bases fit TRBD1. CDR3 DNA: TGCGCCAGCAGCCTCGAGGGGGCGTTAAACTACGAGCAGTACTTC. Its protein product is CASSLEGALNYEQYF.